This T cell receptor (beta chain) was captured in a study of T cells in localized non-small cell lung cancer. V was trimmed by 0 bases and J by 6 bases, leaving 12 bases between them. Germline V gene data show CDR1 as SGHRS and CDR2 as YFSETQ. CDR3 length: 15 residues. Data came from immunoSEQ multiplex PCR; TCRdb stores just in-frame clones and leaves some out. The sample comprises several thousand clones, about 27% of which are singletons, and 11% to 15% rests with the top ten. Regarding the study as a whole: Peak T cell clonality was found in uninvolved adjacent lung, exceeding tumor. Those with higher blood T cell density had longer overall survival. In adjacent lung appeared a median 57 of the top 100 tumor clones.

Details on this clone: The antigen remains undetermined.

Sequenced here: lung tumor tissue, sampled before any cancer treatment. The TCR was taken from a male donor older than 55 with stage I lung adenocarcinoma. The chain employs TRBV5-1 and TRBJ1-4; D gene unclear. The CDR3: CASSLGAEFHEKLFF. DNA for the CDR3: TGCGCCAGCAGCTTGGGGGCAGAGTTCCATGAAAAACTGTTTTTT.